The next 21 T cell receptor beta chains were all read from a single sample in a study of shared clonotypes between healthy human individuals. Measured with immunoSEQ multiplex PCR; TCRdb has only the in-frame clones, and not every one. This table has under 1 million clones, about 97% appearing once. Selected positively for CCR7 and CD45RO-negative, naive CD8 cells excluded terminally differentiated effector memory CD45RA+ cells. Sequences were obtained from naive CD8+ T cells sorted from blood. The receptors were sampled from a man aged 25-40 years in good health.

This chain joins TRBV7-9 and TRBJ2-7, with TRBD1 identical over 7 bases. This CDR3 is 15 amino acids long. V lost 4 bases and J lost 4; bases outside the gene matches: 10. The germline V gene has CDR1 SEHNR and CDR2 FQNEAQ (reference sequence). The CDR3 spells CASSSGQVEVYEQYF. The CDR3 DNA reads as TGTGCCAGCAGCTCCGGACAGGTCGAGGTATACGAGCAGTACTTC.

CDR3 amino acids: CASSQDLTGEEQYF. As DNA, the CDR3 is TGCGCCAGCAGCCAAGATCTTACAGGGGAAGAGCAGTACTTC. The V gene is TRBV4-3, the J gene TRBJ2-7, with 7 bases lining up with TRBD1. V lost 0 bases to trimming and J lost 7 bases; unmatched junction nucleotides: 6. Germline CDR1 reads LGHNA; CDR2 reads YSLEER. The CDR3 loop spans 14 amino acids.

The rearrangement uses TRBV7-9 and TRBJ1-1, with a possible D match to TRBD1 (5 bases). The CDR3 totals 13 residues. V was cut by 5 bases and J by 6 bases, with 13 bases left in between. Germline V gives CDR1 SEHNR, CDR2 FQNEAQ (reference sequence). Written as DNA, the CDR3 is TGTGCCAGCAGCCGGGGGGTTACCCCTGAAGCTTTCTTT. It is translated as CASSRGVTPEAFF.

The V and J genes are TRBV29-1 and TRBJ2-1; weak D call: TRBD2 (6 bases). Germline-derived CDR1 and CDR2 are SQVTM and ANQGSEA. This CDR3 has 15 amino acids. Trimming took 3 bases from V and 0 from J, leaving 12 bases between them. CDR3 nucleotide sequence: TGCAGCGTTGAGTATAGCGGTAGCTCCTACAATGAGCAGTTCTTC. Amino acids: CSVEYSGSSYNEQFF.

The chain recombines TRBV14 with TRBJ1-1; D unclear. The V and J ends lost 0 bases and 1 base respectively, with 12 bases between them. This CDR3 spans 16 amino acids. Germline V lookup: CDR1 SGHDN, CDR2 FVKESK. The CDR3 nucleotides are TGTGCCAGCAGCCAAGAGGTCTGGAGAGGGAACACTGAAGCTTTCTTT. Its translation: CASSQEVWRGNTEAFF.

Notes on this clone: The junction does not match germline at one end; this may be a read error. The V and J genes are TRBV7-9 and TRBJ2-2; D possibly corresponds to TRBD2 (5 bases). Per germline, CDR1 SEHNR and CDR2 FQNEAQ (reference sequence). The CDR3 contains 14 residues. The chain's CDR3 is CASSLRLGTGEQFF. Here the CDR3 DNA reads TGTGCCAGCAGCTTAAGGTTAGGCACCGGGGAGCAGTTTTTT. Full variable domain (outside the CDR3, taken from reference TRBV7-9 and TRBJ2-2): DTGVSQNPRHKITKRGQNVTFRCDPISEHNRLYWYRQTLGQGPEFLTYFQNEAQLEKSRLLSDRFSAERPKGSFSTLEIQRTEQGDSAMYLCASSLRLGTGEQFFGEGSRLTVL.

This clone appeared a single time. CDR3 amino acids: CASRRGGYEQYF. CDR3 in DNA: TGTGCCAGCAGGCGGGGGGGTTACGAGCAGTACTTC. The rearrangement links TRBV27 to TRBJ2-7, with 9 nucleotides matching TRBD2. Trimming at V came to 6 bases and at J to 4 bases, leaving 1 base not matched to a gene. Germline V gene sequence: CDR1 MNHEY, CDR2 SMNVEV (reference sequence). This CDR3 is 12 amino acids long.

This rearrangement joins TRBV10-1 to TRBJ2-7; D gene uncertain. Per germline, CDR1 WNHNN and CDR2 SYGVQD (reference sequence). Between the trimmed V and J ends, which lost 6 bases and 3 bases, there was a span of 12 bases. This CDR3 contains 13 residues. CDR3 sequence (DNA): TGCGCCAGCAGCGCCTGGTTGGGCTACGAGCAGTACTTC. Translated: CASSAWLGYEQYF.

The chain employs TRBV29-1 and TRBJ2-1; D is uncertain. The CDR3 spans 14 residues. With 4 bases removed from V and 0 bases from J, the gap between germline ends came to 10 bases. CDR1 is SQVTM, CDR2 ANQGSEA, per germline. CDR3 sequence: CSVGGSLSYNEQFF. The CDR3, as DNA: TGCAGCGTTGGGGGATCTCTCTCCTACAATGAGCAGTTCTTC.

Remarks on this clone: Other DNA variants within this sample encode the same CDR3. The chain uses TRBV6-5 and TRBJ1-1; no reliable D call. Trimming left V 0 bases short and J 1 base short, with 3 bases between. Looked up from germline, CDR1 is MNHEY and CDR2 is SVGAGI. The CDR3 length is 13 residues. The DNA for the CDR3 is TGTGCCAGCAGTTACTCGTGGAACACTGAAGCTTTCTTT. This sequence encodes CASSYSWNTEAFF.

This clone was observed once. Different DNA sequences within this sample yield the same CDR3. This chain connects TRBV30 to TRBJ2-6; unclear D gene. The CDR3 contains 14 residues. V lost 0 bases and J 1 base, leaving 4 bases between the germline ends. CDR1 is GTSNPN, CDR2 SVGIG, per germline (reference sequence). CDR3 residues: CAWSVGSGANVLTF. The DNA for the CDR3 is TGTGCCTGGAGTGTGGGATCTGGGGCCAACGTCCTGACTTTC.

The chain is built from TRBV19 and TRBJ2-7; 7 bases are shared with TRBD2. This CDR3 is 14 amino acids long. V dropped 5 bases and J dropped 4; count of bases not matched to a gene: 8. Per the germline V gene, CDR1 is LNHDA and CDR2 is SQIVND (reference sequence). CDR3 amino acids: CASSSYSGLYEQYF. The CDR3, as DNA: TGTGCCAGTAGTTCCTATAGCGGGCTATACGAGCAGTACTTC.

V and J are TRBV7-9 and TRBJ1-2; 7 nucleotides align to TRBD1. The CDR3 totals 13 residues. The germline CDR1 and CDR2 sequences are SEHNR and FQNEAQ (reference sequence). V lost 6 bases and J lost 6; bases outside the gene matches: 7. CDR3 loop: CASSTGQHDGYTF. The CDR3, as DNA: TGTGCCAGCAGTACGGGACAGCATGATGGCTACACCTTC.

The chain links TRBV14 to TRBJ2-7, with 7 bases identical to TRBD1. The germline V gene has CDR1 SGHDN and CDR2 FVKESK. The CDR3 is 15 residues long. With 4 bases clipped from V and 2 bases from J, the junction kept 8 bases outside the gene matches. CDR3 amino acids: CASSRQGTGAYEQYF. The CDR3, as DNA: TGTGCCAGCAGCCGGCAAGGAACAGGGGCCTACGAGCAGTACTTC. Drawing the rest from reference TRBV14 and TRBJ2-7, the complete variable domain is EAGVTQFPSHSVIEKGQTVTLRCDPISGHDNLYWYRRVMGKEIKFLLHFVKESKQDESGMPNNRFLAERTGGTYSTLKVQPAELEDSGVYFCASSRQGTGAYEQYFGPGTRLTVT.

The chain joins TRBV21-1 to TRBJ2-7; the table's D gene call, TRBD2, was not cross checked with the DNA. TRBV21-1 is assigned pseudogene status. The CDR3 is made up of 16 amino acids. For the CDR3, the DNA is TGTGCCAGCCTCAAAGTCACTAGCGGGGGCCTTCGGGAGCAGTACTTC. As protein: CASLKVTSGGLREQYF.

This clone was observed once. The chain joins TRBV19 to TRBJ2-5; D is perhaps TRBD2 (6 bases). The ends were cut back, 3 bases at V and 5 bases at J, with 16 bases in the middle. CDR3 length: 15 amino acids. The V gene's germline CDR1 is LNHDA and CDR2 SQIVND (reference sequence). CDR3 sequence: CASSIVTSQLETQYF. DNA for the CDR3: TGTGCCAGTAGTATTGTAACTAGCCAACTGGAGACCCAGTACTTC.

This chain joins TRBV18 and TRBJ2-2; TRBD2 matches 11 bases. The CDR3 runs to 17 residues. CDR1 KGHSH and CDR2 LQKENI come from the germline V gene. The J segment lost 5 bases and the V segment lost 1 base, leaving 6 bases of the junction unmatched. The CDR3 sequence: CASSPLAGTSGTGELFF. The CDR3 region has the DNA TGTGCCAGCTCACCACTTGCCGGGACTAGCGGAACCGGGGAGCTGTTTTTT.

V usage is TRBV4-1 and J usage is TRBJ2-1, with a weak D call TRBD2 (6 bases). V was shortened by 3 bases and J by 7 bases, with 13 bases between the two germline ends. The CDR3 sequence is 14 residues long. Looked up from germline, CDR1 is MGHRA and CDR2 is YSYEKL. The CDR3 protein is CASSQDTSKNEQFF. In DNA form, the CDR3 reads TGCGCCAGCAGCCAGGACACTAGCAAGAATGAGCAGTTCTTC.

This chain uses TRBV7-2 with TRBJ2-3; D gene uncertain. V gave up 5 bases and J gave up 7 bases, with 25 bases separating them. Germline CDR1 reads SGHTA; CDR2 reads FQGNSA. The CDR3 covers 17 residues. In DNA form, the CDR3 reads TGTGCCAGCAGCCCCCCGGTGTTCACGAAGGACGGTAATACGCAGTATTTT. It translates to CASSPPVFTKDGNTQYF. The full variable domain, its missing parts supplied by reference TRBV7-2 and TRBJ2-3, is GAGVSQSPSNKVTEKGKDVELRCDPISGHTALYWYRQSLGQGLEFLIYFQGNSAPDKSGLPSDRFSAERTGGSVSTLTIQRTQQEDSAVYLCASSPPVFTKDGNTQYFGPGTRLTVL.

This clone has only one observation. A read error may account for a junction end that differs from germline. The chain uses TRBV30 and TRBJ1-1; D ambiguous. CDR1 GTSNPN and CDR2 SVGIG come from the germline V gene (reference sequence). The CDR3 is 13 residues long. The CDR3 loop reads CAGRAEMNTEAFF. CDR3 nucleotides: TGTGCCGGGAGGGCAGAGATGAACACTGAAGCTTTCTTT. Filled out from reference TRBV30 and TRBJ1-1, the complete variable domain reads SQTIHQWPATLVQPVGSPLSLECTVEGTSNPNLYWYRQAAGRGLQLLFYSVGIGQISSEVPQNLSASRPQDRQFILSSKKLLLSDSGFYLCAGRAEMNTEAFFGQGTRLTVV.

V gene TRBV2 combines with J gene TRBJ2-7; 9 bases fit TRBD2. The germline gives CDR1 SNHLY, CDR2 FYNNEI. CDR3 length: 16 amino acids. The J segment lost 2 bases and the V segment lost 6 bases, leaving 11 bases of the junction unmatched. CDR3 region: CASRKGAGGNTYEQYF. In nucleotides, the CDR3 is TGTGCCAGCAGGAAAGGCGCGGGAGGGAACACCTACGAGCAGTACTTC.